Sequencing of this T cell receptor beta chain was carried out in a study of beta chain features in type 1 diabetes. Overall study findings and caveats: Researchers could not determine here whether HLA type influences TCRB rearrangement.

J lost 8 bases, V lost 3 bases, and 3 bases had no gene match. Germline V gene sequence: CDR1 KGHSH, CDR2 LQKENI. The CDR3 sequence is 13 residues long. In regard to this clone: As yet, its antigen is unknown.

Isolated RNA was reverse transcribed in full, so expressed TCRB transcripts were sequenced. The assay was immunoSEQ multiplex PCR, and TCRdb's table has in-frame clones only and misses some. Here the sample spans roughly 350,000 clones, approximately 9.9% being singletons. The gene calls are TRBV18 and TRBJ1-5, with 8 bases fitting TRBD1. Source material: naive CD4+ T cells from blood. This clonotype was sampled from a young woman in good health. The CDR3 loop is CASSPQGAEPQHF. CDR3 nucleotide sequence: TGTGCCAGCTCACCCCAGGGGGCTGAGCCCCAGCATTTT.